Presented here are 3 T cell receptor beta chains from one specimen sequenced in a study of cytomegalovirus exposure and HLA in healthy donors. The assay was immunoSEQ multiplex PCR, and TCRdb's table has in-frame clones only and misses some. The table includes 150,000 to 250,000 clones, 65% to 90% detected once. Sequences were obtained from PBMCs. Receptors were obtained from a woman aged 25 to 39 in good health and CMV-seropositive.

The rearrangement uses TRBV6-5 and TRBJ1-1; D is ambiguous. This CDR3 region has 14 residues. Trimming removed 0 bases at V and 8 bases at J, with 13 bases between. The V gene's germline CDR1 is MNHEY and CDR2 SVGAGI. CDR3 residues: CASSYSISLREAFF. The DNA for the CDR3 is TGTGCCAGCAGTTACTCGATTTCCCTGCGGGAAGCTTTCTTT.

This sequence joins TRBV28 and TRBJ2-1, with 13 bases lining up with TRBD2. CDR1 and CDR2 (germline): MDHEN, SYDVKM. The CDR3 totals 15 residues. V shed 5 bases, J shed 9 bases, and the junction held 7 bases outside the gene matches. CDR3 residues: CASSQLAGGQGEQFF. The CDR3 nucleotides read TGTGCCAGCAGTCAACTAGCGGGAGGGCAGGGTGAGCAGTTCTTC.

This clone appeared a single time. The rearrangement uses TRBV28 and TRBJ2-4, with 7 positions matching TRBD2. The CDR3 consists of 14 residues. Germline trimming cut 9 bases from V and 0 bases from J; bases unmatched to any gene: 5. CDR1 is MDHEN and CDR2 is SYDVKM in the germline V gene. The CDR3 loop is CARSRGVAKNIQYF. The CDR3 nucleotides read TGTGCCAGATCTCGGGGGGTAGCCAAAAACATTCAGTACTTC. Combining the CDR3 with reference TRBV28 and TRBJ2-4 gives the whole variable domain DVKVTQSSRYLVKRTGEKVFLECVQDMDHENMFWYRQDPGLGLRLIYFSYDVKMKEKGDIPEGYSVSREKKERFSLILESASTNQTSMYLCARSRGVAKNIQYFGAGTRLSVL.